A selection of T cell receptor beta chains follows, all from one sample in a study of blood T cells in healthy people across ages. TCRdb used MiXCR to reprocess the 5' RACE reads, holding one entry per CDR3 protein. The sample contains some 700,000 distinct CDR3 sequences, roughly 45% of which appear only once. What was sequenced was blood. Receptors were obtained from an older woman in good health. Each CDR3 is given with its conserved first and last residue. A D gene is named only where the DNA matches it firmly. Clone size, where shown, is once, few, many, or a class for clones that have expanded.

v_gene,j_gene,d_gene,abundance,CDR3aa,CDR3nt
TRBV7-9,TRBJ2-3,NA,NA,CASSPQDSGTQYF,TGTGCCAGCAGCCCCCAGGACTCCGGGACGCAGTATTTT
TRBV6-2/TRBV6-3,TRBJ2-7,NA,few,CASSTRIIYEQYF,TGTGCCAGCAGTACCAGGATAATCTACGAGCAGTACTTC
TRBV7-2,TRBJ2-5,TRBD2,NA,CASSFSGEEYNEQYF,TGTGCCAGCAGCTTTAGCGGGGAAGAATACAATGAGCAGTACTTC
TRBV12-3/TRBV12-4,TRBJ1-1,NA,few,CASSLSGPNTEAFF,TGTGCCAGCAGTTTGTCAGGGCCGAACACTGAAGCTTTCTTT
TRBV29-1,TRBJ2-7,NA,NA,CSATGVGGSYEQYF,TGCAGCGCTACCGGGGTGGGGGGCTCCTACGAGCAGTACTTC
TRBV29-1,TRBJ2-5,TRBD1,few,CSVEPGQGPSYNEQYF,TGCAGCGTCGAACCGGGACAGGGGCCATCCTACAATGAGCAGTACTTC
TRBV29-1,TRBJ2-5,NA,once,CSVERLGEGTQYF,TGCAGCGTTGAACGACTAGGTGAAGGGACCCAGTACTTC
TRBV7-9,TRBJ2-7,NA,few,CASSFSMGGEQYF,TGTGCCAGCAGCTTTTCGATGGGCGGCGAGCAGTACTTC
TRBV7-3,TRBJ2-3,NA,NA,CASSLSRGGADTQYF,TGTGCCAGCAGCTTAAGTCGCGGAGGCGCAGATACGCAGTATTTT
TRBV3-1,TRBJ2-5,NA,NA,CASSQMPYNEQYF,TGTGCCAGCAGCCAAATGCCATACAATGAGCAGTACTTC
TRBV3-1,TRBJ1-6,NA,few,CASSQVRRRGSPLHF,TGTGCCAGCAGCCAAGTAAGACGTCGGGGTTCACCCCTCCACTTT
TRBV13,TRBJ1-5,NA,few,CASSQGVQPQHF,TGTGCCAGCAGCCAGGGTGTTCAGCCCCAGCATTTT
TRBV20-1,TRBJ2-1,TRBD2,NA,CSAYKSGRQFF,TGCAGTGCTTACAAAAGCGGGAGGCAGTTCTTC
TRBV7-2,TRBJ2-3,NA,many,CASSPFQGGGTDTQYF,TGTGCCAGCAGCCCATTTCAAGGCGGGGGCACAGATACGCAGTATTTT
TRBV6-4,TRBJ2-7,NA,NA,CASSNYNEQYF,TGTGCCAGCAGTAACTACAATGAGCAGTACTTC
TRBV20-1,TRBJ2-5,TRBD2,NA,CSARGGRATETQYF,TGCAGTGCTAGGGGCGGGAGGGCCACAGAGACCCAGTACTTC
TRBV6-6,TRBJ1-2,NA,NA,CASSRGGVGYGYTF,TGTGCCAGCAGCCGTGGCGGGGTTGGCTATGGCTACACCTTC